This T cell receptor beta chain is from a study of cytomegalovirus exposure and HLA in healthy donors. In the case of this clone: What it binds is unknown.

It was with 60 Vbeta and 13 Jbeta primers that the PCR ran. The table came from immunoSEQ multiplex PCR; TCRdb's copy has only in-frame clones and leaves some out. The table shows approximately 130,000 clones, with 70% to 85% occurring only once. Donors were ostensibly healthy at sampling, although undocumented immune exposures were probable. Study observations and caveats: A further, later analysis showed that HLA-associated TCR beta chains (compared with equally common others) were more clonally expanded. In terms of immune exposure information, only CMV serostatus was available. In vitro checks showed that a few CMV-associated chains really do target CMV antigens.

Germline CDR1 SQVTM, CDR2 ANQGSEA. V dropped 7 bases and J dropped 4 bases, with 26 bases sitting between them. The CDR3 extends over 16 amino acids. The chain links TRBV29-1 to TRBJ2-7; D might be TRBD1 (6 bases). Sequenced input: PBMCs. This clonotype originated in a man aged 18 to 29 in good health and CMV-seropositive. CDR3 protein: CSARRITGSGNYEQYF. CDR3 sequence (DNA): TGCAGCGCCAGAAGAATAACAGGGTCGGGTAATTACGAGCAGTACTTC.